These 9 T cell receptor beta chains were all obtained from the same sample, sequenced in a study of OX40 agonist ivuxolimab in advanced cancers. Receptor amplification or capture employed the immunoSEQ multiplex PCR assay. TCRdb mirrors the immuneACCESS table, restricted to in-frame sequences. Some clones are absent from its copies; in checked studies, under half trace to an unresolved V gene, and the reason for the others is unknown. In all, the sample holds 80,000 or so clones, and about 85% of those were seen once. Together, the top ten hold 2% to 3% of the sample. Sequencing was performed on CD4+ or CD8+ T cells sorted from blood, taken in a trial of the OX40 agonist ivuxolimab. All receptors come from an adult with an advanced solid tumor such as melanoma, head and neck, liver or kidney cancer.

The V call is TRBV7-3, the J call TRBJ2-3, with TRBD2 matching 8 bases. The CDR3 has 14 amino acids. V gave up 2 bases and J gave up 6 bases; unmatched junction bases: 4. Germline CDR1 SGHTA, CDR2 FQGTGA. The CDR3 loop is CASSLGTSVDTQYF. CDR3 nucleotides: TGTGCCAGCAGCTTAGGGACTAGTGTGGATACGCAGTATTTT. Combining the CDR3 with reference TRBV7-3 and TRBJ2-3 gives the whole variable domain GAGVSQTPSNKVTEKGKYVELRCDPISGHTALYWYRQSLGQGPEFLIYFQGTGAADDSGLPNDRFFAVRPEGSVSTLKIQRTERGDSAVYLCASSLGTSVDTQYFGPGTRLTVL.

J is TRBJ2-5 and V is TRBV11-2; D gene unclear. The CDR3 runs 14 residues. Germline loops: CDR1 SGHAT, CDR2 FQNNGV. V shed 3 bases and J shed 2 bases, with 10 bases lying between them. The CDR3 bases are TGTGCCAGCAGCTTCGAGCCCGAACAAGAGACCCAGTACTTC. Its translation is CASSFEPEQETQYF.

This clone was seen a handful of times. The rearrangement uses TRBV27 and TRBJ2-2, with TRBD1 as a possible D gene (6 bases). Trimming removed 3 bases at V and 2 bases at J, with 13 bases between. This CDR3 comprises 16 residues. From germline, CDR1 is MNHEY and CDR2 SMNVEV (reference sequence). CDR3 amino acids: CASSFSGAANTGELFF. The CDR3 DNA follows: TGTGCCAGCAGTTTTTCAGGGGCAGCTAACACCGGGGAGCTGTTTTTT.

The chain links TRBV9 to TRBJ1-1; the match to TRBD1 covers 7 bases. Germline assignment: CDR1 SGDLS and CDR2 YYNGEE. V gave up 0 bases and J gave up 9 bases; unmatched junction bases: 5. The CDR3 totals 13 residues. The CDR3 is CASSVEGDSQAFF. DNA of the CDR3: TGTGCCAGCAGCGTAGAAGGGGACAGCCAAGCTTTCTTT.

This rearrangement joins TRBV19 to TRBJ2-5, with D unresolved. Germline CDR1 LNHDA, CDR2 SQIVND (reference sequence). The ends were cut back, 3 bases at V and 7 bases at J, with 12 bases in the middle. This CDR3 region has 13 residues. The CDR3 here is CASSISGRGTQYF. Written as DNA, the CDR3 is TGTGCCAGTAGTATTTCTGGGCGAGGGACCCAGTACTTC. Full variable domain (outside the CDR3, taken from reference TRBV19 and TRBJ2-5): DGGITQSPKYLFRKEGQNVTLSCEQNLNHDAMYWYRQDPGQGLRLIYYSQIVNDFQKGDIAEGYSVSREKKESFPLTVTSAQKNPTAFYLCASSISGRGTQYFGPGTRLLVL.

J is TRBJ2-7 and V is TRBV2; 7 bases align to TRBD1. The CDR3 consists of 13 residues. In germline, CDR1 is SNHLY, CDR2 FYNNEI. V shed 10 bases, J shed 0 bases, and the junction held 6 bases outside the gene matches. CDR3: CAIRQGRSYEQYF. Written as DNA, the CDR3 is TGTGCCATCCGACAGGGTCGCTCCTACGAGCAGTACTTC.

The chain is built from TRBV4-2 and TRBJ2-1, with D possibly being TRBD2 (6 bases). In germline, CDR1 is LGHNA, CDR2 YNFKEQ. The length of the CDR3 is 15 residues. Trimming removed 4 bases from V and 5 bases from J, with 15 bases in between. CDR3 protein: CASSLGGIRNNEQFF. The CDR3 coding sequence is TGTGCCAGCAGCCTCGGGGGTATTCGCAACAATGAGCAGTTCTTC.

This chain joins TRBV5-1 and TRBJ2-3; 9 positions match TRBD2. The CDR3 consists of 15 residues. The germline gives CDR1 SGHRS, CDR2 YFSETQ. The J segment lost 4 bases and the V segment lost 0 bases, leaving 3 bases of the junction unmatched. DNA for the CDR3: TGCGCCAGCAGCTTGGGCGGGGGGGCCTCAGATACGCAGTATTTT. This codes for CASSLGGGASDTQYF.

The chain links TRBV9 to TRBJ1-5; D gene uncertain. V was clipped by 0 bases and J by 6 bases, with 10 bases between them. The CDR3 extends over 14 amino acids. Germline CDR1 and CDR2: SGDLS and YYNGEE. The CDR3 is CASSVDAGTQPQHF. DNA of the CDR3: TGTGCCAGCAGCGTAGATGCGGGTACTCAGCCCCAGCATTTT. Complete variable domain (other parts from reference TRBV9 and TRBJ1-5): DSGVTQTPKHLITATGQRVTLRCSPRSGDLSVYWYQQSLDQGLQFLIQYYNGEERAKGNILERFSAQQFPDLHSELNLSSLELGDSALYFCASSVDAGTQPQHFGDGTRLSIL.